Presented here are 23 T cell receptor beta chains from one specimen sequenced in a study of blood T cell repertoires in COVID-19. Sequenced by immunoSEQ multiplex PCR; TCRdb stores in-frame clones only, minus some. Of approximately 300,000 clones in the sample, 90% were seen once. Sequencing input: PBMCs or T cells enriched from blood (not recorded which). These receptors originate from a man aged 60-69 years who had recovered from COVID-19.

The chain joins TRBV23-1 to TRBJ1-5; D not certain. TRBV23-1 is flagged as an ORF with uncertain function. CDR3 length: 18 residues. V lost 4 bases and J lost 0, with 19 bases in between. The CDR3 loop is CASSLRTRFGYSNQPQHF. CDR3 bases: TGCGCCAGCAGTCTTAGAACCCGGTTCGGTTATAGCAATCAGCCCCAGCATTTT.

The V and J genes are TRBV5-1 and TRBJ2-5; 8 nucleotides align to TRBD1. Trimming removed 4 bases from V and 2 bases from J; junction bases left unmatched: 4. CDR3 length: 14 amino acids. Germline values: CDR1 SGHRS, CDR2 YFSETQ. The CDR3 region is CASSVWDRQETQYF. The CDR3 DNA follows: TGCGCCAGCAGCGTTTGGGACAGGCAAGAGACCCAGTACTTC.

This rearrangement joins TRBV10-3 to TRBJ1-2; TRBD1 aligns across 9 bases. The CDR3 is 17 amino acids. Germline CDR1 and CDR2: ENHRY and SYGVKD. Losses at the gene ends were 7 bases for V and 2 bases for J; bases not matched to a gene: 14. CDR3 sequence reads: CAITPGTGLPLNYGYTF. CDR3 coding DNA: TGTGCCATCACCCCCGGGACAGGGCTCCCCTTGAACTATGGCTACACCTTC.

In DNA, the CDR3 is TGTGCCATCAGCCTAAGGGTGACAGGGGGCGACTATGGCTACACCTTC. This gives the protein CAISLRVTGGDYGYTF. The rearrangement uses TRBV10-3 and TRBJ1-2; TRBD1 agrees at 10 bases. Germline lookup yields CDR1 ENHRY and CDR2 SYGVKD. J gave up 3 bases and V 6 bases, and 10 bases lay outside the gene matches. There are 16 residues in the CDR3.

The chain combines TRBV30 with TRBJ2-3; tentatively, D is TRBD2 (5 bases). Trimming removed 1 base at V and 0 bases at J, with 11 bases between. The CDR3 extends over 15 amino acids. Germline-derived CDR1 and CDR2 are GTSNPN and SVGIG (reference sequence). In DNA, the CDR3 is TGTGCCTGGAGTGGGAGAGGGATTAGCACAGATACGCAGTATTTT. This gives the protein CAWSGRGISTDTQYF.

CDR3: CATSNDSPTGELFF. CDR3 coding DNA: TGTGCCACCAGTAACGACAGTCCCACCGGGGAGCTGTTTTTT. J is TRBJ2-2 and V is TRBV15; tentatively, D is TRBD1 (5 bases). Germline CDR1 LNHNV, CDR2 YYDKDF (reference sequence). V lost 6 bases and J 4 bases, leaving 12 bases between the germline ends. The CDR3 is made up of 14 amino acids.

This clone has only a few counts. The CDR3 sequence: CATSDEQSERDRGSHYGYTF. CDR3 coding DNA: TGTGCCACCAGTGACGAACAGAGTGAAAGGGACAGGGGATCTCACTATGGCTACACCTTC. This chain joins TRBV24-1 and TRBJ1-2; 10 bases line up with TRBD1. Unmatched junction bases numbered 19, after V lost 4 bases and J lost 3 bases. The germline V gene encodes CDR1 KGHDR and CDR2 SFDVKD. This CDR3 has 20 amino acids.

The chain recombines TRBV11-1 with TRBJ2-5; D might be TRBD1 (6 bases). The CDR3 runs to 14 residues. V was cut by 5 bases and J by 6 bases, with 16 bases left in between. Germline assignment: CDR1 SGHAT and CDR2 FQDESV (reference sequence). The CDR3 nucleotides read TGTGCCAGCAGCCCTACGCTCAGGGGAAAGACCCAGTACTTC. It yields the protein CASSPTLRGKTQYF. The full variable domain, its missing parts supplied by reference TRBV11-1 and TRBJ2-5, is EAEVAQSPRYKITEKSQAVAFWCDPISGHATLYWYRQILGQGPELLVQFQDESVVDDSQLPKDRFSAERLKGVDSTLKIQPAELGDSAMYLCASSPTLRGKTQYFGPGTRLLVL.

This chain connects TRBV27 to TRBJ1-3; D uncertain. V dropped 5 bases and J dropped 8 bases, with 10 bases sitting between them. The germline gives CDR1 MNHEY, CDR2 SMNVEV (reference sequence). The CDR3 has 12 residues. The CDR3 nucleotides are TGTGCCAGCAGTGGCGCAGGTGACACCATATATTTT. It specifies CASSGAGDTIYF.

The count of this clone is one. CDR3 amino acids: CAWGGLGGNSPLHF. The CDR3 nucleotides are TGTGCCTGGGGGGGCCTAGGGGGTAATTCACCCCTCCACTTT. This chain joins TRBV30 and TRBJ1-6, with D maybe TRBD1 (6 bases). Trimming took off 5 bases at V and 6 bases at J, with 14 bases between the two ends. The CDR3 is 14 amino acids. Germline lookup yields CDR1 GTSNPN and CDR2 SVGIG (reference sequence).

The rearrangement links TRBV9 to TRBJ2-2, with TRBD2 matching over 7 bases. Unmatched junction bases numbered 4, after V lost 1 base and J lost 7 bases. CDR1 and CDR2 from the germline V gene are SGDLS and YYNGEE. The CDR3 sequence is 14 residues long. The CDR3 reads CASSVRGEVGELFF. DNA of the CDR3: TGTGCCAGCAGCGTACGGGGGGAAGTCGGGGAGCTGTTTTTT.

This rearrangement joins TRBV9 to TRBJ2-5, with 9 bases fitting TRBD2. V dropped 4 bases and J dropped 2; count of bases not matched to a gene: 6. CDR1 is SGDLS and CDR2 is YYNGEE in the germline V gene. The CDR3 loop spans 15 amino acids. CDR3 DNA sequence: TGTGCCAGCAGCCCCCTGGCGGGGGGGCAAGAGACCCAGTACTTC. This translates into CASSPLAGGQETQYF.

This rearrangement joins TRBV3-1 (or the pseudogene TRBV3-2) to TRBJ2-1; TRBD2 matches 13 bases. Germline V CDR1 and CDR2: LGHDT, YNNKEL (reference sequence). The V gene end was trimmed by 4 bases and the J gene end by 0 bases; junction bases not matched to a gene: 9. This CDR3 has 19 residues. The CDR3 coding sequence is TGTGCCAGCAGCCTCGGACTAGCGGGAGCTGGGAGCTCCTACAATGAGCAGTTCTTC. It is translated as CASSLGLAGAGSSYNEQFF.

The chain employs TRBV5-6 and TRBJ1-4, with TRBD1 matching 12 bases. After removal of 4 bases from V and 10 bases from J, the junction contained 5 bases not matched to a gene. In germline, CDR1 is SGHDT, CDR2 YYEEEE. The CDR3 contains 14 residues. DNA for the CDR3: TGTGCCAGCAGCAGGGACAGGGGGCGCGGAAAACTGTTTTTT. This gives the protein CASSRDRGRGKLFF.

The CDR3 DNA is TGTGCCTGGACCCCCGCGGGGCAGGGGGCTAGCAATCAGCCCCAGCATTTT. Its protein is CAWTPAGQGASNQPQHF. This rearrangement joins TRBV30 to TRBJ1-5, with 8 bases aligning to TRBD1. Trimming took 4 bases from V and 0 from J; bases not matched to a gene: 11. Per the germline V gene, CDR1 is GTSNPN and CDR2 is SVGIG (reference sequence). CDR3 length equals 17 residues.

CDR3 nucleotide sequence: TGTGCCAGCAGCTTAGCGCGGGGACAGGGGGCTGAAGCTTTCTTT. This gives the protein CASSLARGQGAEAFF. This chain connects TRBV7-2 to TRBJ1-1, with 11 bases fitting TRBD1. The CDR3 is 15 residues long. Per the germline V gene, CDR1 is SGHTA and CDR2 is FQGNSA. V dropped 0 bases and J dropped 6; count of bases not matched to a gene: 3.

This clone was picked up one time. This CDR3 is CATSDLASGSHEQFF. DNA for the CDR3: TGTGCCACCAGTGATTTGGCTAGCGGGAGTCATGAGCAGTTCTTC. The V and J genes are TRBV24-1 and TRBJ2-1; 10 bases map to TRBD2. Germline V CDR1 and CDR2: KGHDR, SFDVKD. The junction had 3 bases not matched to a gene; V was cut back by 0 bases and J by 8 bases. The CDR3 spans 15 residues.

The chain recombines TRBV6-2 or TRBV6-3 with TRBJ1-2; D possibly corresponds to TRBD1 (5 bases). Germline V CDR1 and CDR2: MNHEY, SVGEGT. The CDR3 is 16 residues long. V was cut by 5 bases and J by 8 bases, with 24 bases left in between. This CDR3 reads CASSDAPLARARGYTF. The CDR3 DNA reads TGTGCCAGCAGTGACGCTCCGTTGGCCAGGGCTCGCGGCTACACCTTC.

V usage is TRBV30 and J usage is TRBJ1-6, with 9 positions matching TRBD1. Per the germline V gene, CDR1 is GTSNPN and CDR2 is SVGIG (reference sequence). The CDR3 covers 15 residues. Unmatched junction bases numbered 8, after V lost 0 bases and J lost 11 bases. CDR3 in DNA: TGTGCCTGGAGTGTACTCCGGGACAGGGTTCCACCCCTCCACTTT. Translating gives CAWSVLRDRVPPLHF.

The genes are TRBV5-4 and TRBJ1-2; 11 bases agree with TRBD1. The trim removed 4 bases at V and 5 bases at J, leaving 10 bases unmatched. CDR1 SGHNT and CDR2 YYREEE come from the germline V gene (reference sequence). The CDR3 consists of 16 residues. This CDR3 reads CASSAGQGARGYGYTF. CDR3 coding DNA: TGTGCCAGCAGCGCCGGACAGGGGGCGAGGGGGTATGGCTACACCTTC.

The V call is TRBV3-1 (or the pseudogene TRBV3-2), the J call TRBJ2-2; D ambiguous. Germline V gene sequence: CDR1 LGHDT, CDR2 YNNKEL (reference sequence). Trimming removed 1 base at V and 1 base at J, with 7 bases between. This CDR3 comprises 15 residues. CDR3 amino acids: CASSQVGGNTGELFF. The CDR3 nucleotides read TGTGCCAGCAGCCAAGTCGGCGGGAACACCGGGGAGCTGTTTTTT.

The genes are TRBV7-9 and TRBJ2-3, with D hard to call. The CDR3 extends over 16 amino acids. Trimming stripped 2 bases from V and 5 bases from J, with 17 bases between. Per the germline V gene, CDR1 is SEHNR and CDR2 is FQNEAQ (reference sequence). The CDR3 protein is CASSLFGSSLIDTQYF. The CDR3 coding sequence is TGTGCCAGCAGCTTATTCGGTAGCTCTCTCATAGATACGCAGTATTTT.

The rearrangement joins TRBV5-5 to TRBJ1-1; D unresolved. Germline V gene lookup returns CDR1 SGHKS and CDR2 YYEKEE (reference sequence). The V end was cut by 0 bases, the J end by 3 bases, with 9 bases between. CDR3 size: 14 residues. DNA for the CDR3: TGTGCCAGCAGCTTGGGGGTACGGGACACTGAAGCTTTCTTT. Its protein is CASSLGVRDTEAFF.